These 18 T cell receptor beta chains share one sample of origin, sequenced in a study of blood T cell repertoires in COVID-19. TCRdb keeps only in-frame clones here, not all; method: immunoSEQ multiplex PCR. The sample yields fewer than 500,000 clones, about nine tenths seen once. Sequencing input: PBMCs or T cells enriched from blood (not recorded which). The receptors here all came from a woman under 30 who had recovered from COVID-19.

V and J are TRBV3-1 (or the pseudogene TRBV3-2) and TRBJ1-1, with D perhaps TRBD1 (6 bases). This CDR3 contains 14 residues. V was shortened by 4 bases and J by 1 base, with 10 bases between the two germline ends. Germline CDR1 reads LGHDT; CDR2 reads YNNKEL (reference sequence). CDR3 protein: CASSLKQGNTEAFF. In DNA, the CDR3 is TGTGCCAGCAGCCTGAAACAGGGGAACACTGAAGCTTTCTTT.

The chain links TRBV30 to TRBJ1-3; 7 nucleotides align to TRBD1. The CDR3 is 14 residues long. Germline CDR1 is GTSNPN and CDR2 is SVGIG (reference sequence). The V gene end was trimmed by 5 bases and the J gene end by 0 bases; junction bases not matched to a gene: 4. The CDR3 coding sequence is TGTGCCTGGGGGGGGACAGTCTCTGGAAACACCATATATTTT. This codes for CAWGGTVSGNTIYF.

Comment on this clone: The sample has other DNA sequences that encode this CDR3 too. The chain couples TRBV6-5 to TRBJ2-7; TRBD1 matches at 7 bases. The CDR3 contains 14 residues. Germline V gene lookup returns CDR1 MNHEY and CDR2 SVGAGI. Trimming removed 4 bases from V and 0 bases from J; junction bases left unmatched: 3. This chain's CDR3 is CASSWTGSSYEQYF. In nucleotides, the CDR3 is TGTGCCAGCAGTTGGACAGGCAGCTCCTACGAGCAGTACTTC.

The rearrangement joins TRBV6-6 to TRBJ2-5, with 9 bases lining up with TRBD1. The CDR3 is 16 residues long. V lost 5 bases, J lost 2 bases, and 9 bases stayed unmatched. Germline CDR1 MNHNY, CDR2 SVGAGI (reference sequence). In DNA, the CDR3 is TGTGCCAGCAGTCTGCCCGGGACAGGGAGACAAGAGACCCAGTACTTC. Protein sequence: CASSLPGTGRQETQYF.

The chain couples TRBV4-1 to TRBJ2-7; D might be TRBD1 (7 bases). Trimming left V 4 bases short and J 6 bases short, with 16 bases between. The CDR3 covers 14 residues. CDR1 and CDR2 (germline): MGHRA, YSYEKL. CDR3 amino acids: CASSLQRGRGEQYF. CDR3 DNA sequence: TGCGCCAGCAGCCTCCAGAGGGGGCGGGGCGAGCAGTACTTC.

The V and J genes are TRBV12-3 or TRBV12-4 and TRBJ2-7; D is unresolved. Trimming took off 6 bases at V and 4 bases at J, with 10 bases between the two ends. There are 12 residues in the CDR3. The CDR3 spells CASRRGTYEQYF. CDR3 sequence (DNA): TGTGCCAGCAGACGCGGAACGTACGAGCAGTACTTC.

The rearrangement uses TRBV20-1 and TRBJ2-5, with a possible D match to TRBD1 (5 bases). This CDR3 comprises 12 residues. Germline CDR1 DFQATT, CDR2 SNEGSKA (reference sequence). V lost 6 bases to trimming and J lost 7 bases, with 15 bases between them. CDR3 sequence (DNA): TGCAGTGCCAGTGGTCTAGGGGCGACCCAGTACTTC. Translation: CSASGLGATQYF.

The genes are TRBV9 and TRBJ1-2; 8 positions match TRBD1. V was pared by 5 bases and J by 6 bases, with 9 bases of the junction left unmatched. Germline values: CDR1 SGDLS, CDR2 YYNGEE. The CDR3 sequence is 14 residues long. The CDR3 DNA is TGTGCCAGCAGTACTCCCCCAGGGGGCAATGGCTACACCTTC. This codes for CASSTPPGGNGYTF.

The chain carries TRBV13 and TRBJ2-1, with 12 bases lining up with TRBD2. V lost 5 bases to trimming and J lost 9 bases; unmatched junction nucleotides: 11. CDR3 size: 16 residues. Germline V gives CDR1 PRHDT, CDR2 FYEKMQ (reference sequence). CDR3 loop: CASSGASGGARGEQFF. The CDR3 coding sequence is TGTGCCAGCAGCGGCGCTAGCGGGGGGGCCCGGGGTGAGCAGTTCTTC.

This sequence joins TRBV27 and TRBJ1-3; D ambiguous. Germline CDR1 is MNHEY and CDR2 is SMNVEV (reference sequence). Deletions cut 6 bases from V and 0 bases from J, with 9 bases between. The CDR3 loop spans 14 amino acids. CDR3 sequence: CASRSINSGNTIYF. The DNA for the CDR3 is TGTGCCAGCAGATCTATTAACTCTGGAAACACCATATATTTT.

This clone appeared a single time. The rearrangement joins TRBV2 to TRBJ1-5; 7 bases fit TRBD1. CDR3 length equals 16 residues. Germline V gene data show CDR1 as SNHLY and CDR2 as FYNNEI. The V segment lost 4 bases and the J segment 0 bases; nucleotides outside the gene matches: 6. The CDR3 sequence is CASSAQQGSSNQPQHF. Here the CDR3 DNA reads TGTGCCAGCAGTGCACAACAGGGGTCTAGCAATCAGCCCCAGCATTTT.

The chain carries TRBV6-2 or TRBV6-3 and TRBJ1-1; D possibly corresponds to TRBD1 (5 bases). Germline V gene sequence: CDR1 MNHEY, CDR2 SVGEGT. The CDR3 is made up of 17 amino acids. Trimming removed 6 bases at V and 1 base at J, with 21 bases between. CDR3 DNA sequence: TGTGCCAGCAGCCTGACCCCCGGGGGGACGGCGAACACTGAAGCTTTCTTT. Protein product: CASSLTPGGTANTEAFF.

A note on this clone: This specimen includes other DNA sequences encoding the same CDR3. V is TRBV3-1 (or the pseudogene TRBV3-2) and J is TRBJ1-5; D unclear. V was trimmed by 1 base and J by 5 bases, leaving 6 bases between them. This CDR3 spans 13 amino acids. The germline gives CDR1 LGHDT, CDR2 YNNKEL (reference sequence). CDR3 sequence reads: CASSQGRDQPQHF. The CDR3 region has the DNA TGTGCCAGCAGCCAAGGCCGCGATCAGCCCCAGCATTTT.

The chain has TRBV6-1 and TRBJ1-2, with no clear D. V shed 3 bases and J shed 3 bases, with 11 bases lying between them. The CDR3 length is 14 residues. Per the germline V gene, CDR1 is MNHNS and CDR2 is SASEGT. CDR3 region: CASSEFPADYGYTF. DNA of the CDR3: TGTGCCAGCAGTGAGTTCCCAGCGGACTATGGCTACACCTTC.

V is TRBV7-8 and J is TRBJ2-1; the D gene is possibly TRBD2 (6 bases). Germline V gene lookup returns CDR1 SGHVS and CDR2 FQNEAQ. The CDR3 extends over 13 amino acids. Trimming stripped 8 bases from V and 7 bases from J, with 15 bases between. CDR3 sequence reads: CASQRLGNNEQFF. The CDR3 nucleotides read TGTGCCAGCCAAAGACTAGGTAATAATGAGCAGTTCTTC.

The rearrangement links TRBV28 to TRBJ2-3; D perhaps matches TRBD1 (5 bases). Trimming took off 1 base at V and 1 base at J, with 6 bases between the two ends. This CDR3 comprises 14 residues. CDR1 and CDR2 (germline): MDHEN, SYDVKM. The CDR3 nucleotides read TGTGCCAGCAGTTTATTAGGGGGCACAGATACGCAGTATTTT. This sequence encodes CASSLLGGTDTQYF.

This chain links TRBV24-1 with TRBJ2-5; TRBD2 aligns across 8 bases. CDR1 is KGHDR, CDR2 SFDVKD, per germline. This CDR3 is built from 16 residues. After removal of 4 bases from V and 3 bases from J, the junction contained 9 bases not matched to a gene. This chain's CDR3 is CATSDPGGHGEETQYF. The DNA for the CDR3 is TGTGCCACCAGTGACCCGGGGGGGCATGGGGAAGAGACCCAGTACTTC.

The rearrangement joins TRBV16 to TRBJ1-6; TRBD1 agrees at 7 bases. V was pared by 4 bases and J by 9 bases, with 6 bases of the junction left unmatched. The V gene's germline CDR1 is KGHSY and CDR2 FQNENV. The CDR3 contains 14 residues. The CDR3 protein is CASSRDRVGSPLHF. The CDR3 DNA sequence: TGTGCCAGCAGCCGCGACAGGGTAGGTTCACCCCTCCACTTT.